This T cell receptor beta chain derives from a study of Ad26.COV2.S vaccination and SARS-CoV-2 variants listed by TCRdb under 2021. For the wider study: Donors in the vaccine arm were drawn from COV1001, a phase I-IIa trial of Ad26.COV2.S in healthy adults that was multicentre, randomized, double-blind and placebo-controlled. Dosing of Ad26.COV2.S was intramuscular, at either 5x10^10 or 1x10^11 viral particles, delivered as one shot or as two shots spaced 56 days apart. The specificity and breadth of SARS-CoV-2-reactive T cell receptors after Ad26.COV2.S vaccination were assessed by TCRbeta repertoire sequencing. The TCR-sequenced set comprised roughly 30 samples: 19 Ad26.COV2.S vaccine recipients, 5 placebo recipients and 8 SARS-CoV-2 convalescent individuals. Participants in the trial were split at random into five groups of five each, receiving low-dose or high-dose Ad26.COV2.S once or twice, or else placebo on both occasions. Blinding of investigators to trial group allocation was maintained during experiments and outcome assessment.

The immunoSEQ Assay was the method used to sequence TCRbeta CDR3 regions. After extraction, genomic DNA underwent amplification by bias-controlled multiplex PCR, followed by high-throughput sequencing. Turning to the authors' computational methods: To quantify the absolute abundance of each unique TCRbeta CDR3 region, sequences were collapsed and filtered. T cell fraction was estimated by normalizing TCRbeta template counts to usable DNA, which was measured by amplifying reference genes present in all nucleated cells. Repertoire TCRs were annotated as SARS-CoV-2-specific by exact matching of V gene, CDR3 amino acid sequence and J gene to a known reactive TCR set. The reference SARS-CoV-2 TCR set came from MIRA and was filtered for enrichment in COVID-19-positive ImmuneCODE repertoires, removing public or cross-reactive TCRs. Using the MIRA antigens, annotated TCRs were further analysed by specific ORF or by position within an ORF. Depth was the summed frequency of annotated unique rearrangements, while breadth was defined as annotated unique rearrangements over total unique productive rearrangements. Two-sided Wilcoxon rank-sum tests were used to compare TCR breadth between groups. Imported from immuneACCESS, the table was reduced by TCRdb to in-frame sequences with V and J called. These copies leave out some clones; in studies compared against another copy, an unresolved V gene accounts for under half, and the cause of the remainder is not known. That table gives V, J and clone size, and the DNA gave D and trimming. This sample is represented by roughly 300,000 clones; 85% to 90% of them were singletons. The biggest ten clones account for approximately 5% of the sample.

Beyond this particular receptor, the publication reports: Spike-specific TCR breadth was higher in Ad26.COV2.S recipients than in placebo recipients (P = 0.0014). Comparing responses between vaccine doses or regimens was not something the study was powered to do. The authors noted that total T cell responses may have been underestimated by the TCR breadth and depth analyses. Vaccine and placebo recipients had comparable non-spike TCR breadth, which fits with the vaccine containing only spike. Substantial breadth of spike-specific CD8+ and CD4+ T cell responses was reported after vaccination.

In light of the paper, this sample's treatment or condition label describes: 19 received Ad26.COV2.S at low or high dose, single or two shots; 5 received placebo; per-sample allocation not given. Repertoires of vaccine and placebo recipients were sequenced from samples taken on day 63 after the first injection. In Cohort 1b, more than 20 adults aged 18-55 years were enrolled at a single site in Boston, USA, between 29 July and 7 August 2020. Ad26.COV2.S was a replication-incompetent adenovirus type 26 vector expressing a prefusion-stabilized SARS-CoV-2 spike protein from the original Wuhan strain. Note on this clone: Its target antigen remains unknown. Qualities for individual bases were not recorded, and no much larger clone is one base off.

Trimming removed 4 bases from V and 2 bases from J; the gene matches leave 7 bases unexplained. From the germline V gene (reference sequence), CDR1 is SGHNT and CDR2 is YYREEE. Including cysteine and phenylalanine, the CDR3 has 15 amino acids. The entry retains the CDR3 DNA only, 45 bases that are in frame from base 1. The sequences come from peripheral blood, collected in a trial of Ad26.COV2.S vaccine versus placebo. The sequence links TRBV5-4 to TRBJ2-5; TRBD2 matches 8 bases in the middle. The clonotype originates from a person aged 18 to 65 who received the Ad26.COV2.S COVID-19 vaccine or a placebo. The CDR3 sequence is CASSPGGAKQETQYF. The sequenced DNA is TGTGCCAGCAGCCCGGGGGGGGCTAAACAAGAGACCCAGTACTTC.